This T cell receptor (beta chain) appears in the sequencing data of a study of blood T cell repertoires in COVID-19. Study as a whole: PBMCs, B-cell-depleted T cells, or T cells provided the cDNA or gDNA that made up the material.

CDR3 length equals 15 residues. Germline V gene lookup returns CDR1 MNHEY and CDR2 SMNVEV (reference sequence). Trimming removed 2 bases from V and 3 bases from J; junction bases left unmatched: 2. The authors' processing: Using reference gene primer amplification, nucleated cell counts were estimated. Some clones are missing from TCRdb's copy, which holds only in-frame ones; the method was immunoSEQ multiplex PCR. The V and J calls and clone size are taken from that table; D and trimming were inferred from the DNA. This repertoire shows around 110,000 clones, approximately 80% found once; its top ten account for 4.5%.

The V call is TRBV27, the J call TRBJ2-1; 9 nucleotides line up with TRBD2. Sequenced input: peripheral blood. The receptor's source is a woman in her 70s with acute or convalescent COVID-19. CDR3: CASSLIAGVYNEQFF. The CDR3 DNA sequence: TGTGCCAGCAGTTTAATAGCGGGGGTCTACAATGAGCAGTTCTTC.